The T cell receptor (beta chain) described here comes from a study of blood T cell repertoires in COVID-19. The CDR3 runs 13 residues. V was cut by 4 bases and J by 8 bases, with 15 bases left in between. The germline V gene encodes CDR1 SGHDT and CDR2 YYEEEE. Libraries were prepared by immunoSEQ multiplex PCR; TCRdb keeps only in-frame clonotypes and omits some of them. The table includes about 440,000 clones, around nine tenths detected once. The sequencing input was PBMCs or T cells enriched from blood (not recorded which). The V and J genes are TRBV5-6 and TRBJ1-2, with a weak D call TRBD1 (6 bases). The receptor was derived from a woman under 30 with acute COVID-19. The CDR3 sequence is CASSLGQGQGYTF. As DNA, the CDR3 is TGTGCCAGCAGCCTGGGGCAGGGGCAGGGCTACACCTTC.